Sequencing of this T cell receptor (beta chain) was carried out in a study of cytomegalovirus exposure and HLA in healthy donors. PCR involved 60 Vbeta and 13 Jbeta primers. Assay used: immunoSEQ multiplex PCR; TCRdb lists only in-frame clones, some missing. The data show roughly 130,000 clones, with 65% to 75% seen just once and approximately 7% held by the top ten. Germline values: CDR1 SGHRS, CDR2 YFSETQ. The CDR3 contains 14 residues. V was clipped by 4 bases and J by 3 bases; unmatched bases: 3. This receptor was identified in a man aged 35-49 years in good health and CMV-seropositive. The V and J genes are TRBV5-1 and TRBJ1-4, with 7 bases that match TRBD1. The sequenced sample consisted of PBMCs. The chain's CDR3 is CASSLDRPNEKLFF. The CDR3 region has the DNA TGCGCCAGCAGCCTGGACAGGCCTAATGAAAAACTGTTTTTT.